This T cell receptor beta chain was captured by sequencing in a study of CD8 T cells in Susac syndrome (dated by TCRdb to about 2019). Regarding the study in general: Of the Susac syndrome patients who were sequenced, eight were in clinical remission while 5 or 6 had clinically active disease. At blood withdrawal, Susac syndrome patients were either therapy-naive, taking corticosteroids (in some cases with IVIg as well), or taking IVIg alone. Repertoire sequencing was used to test whether CD8+ T cell activation and differentiation in Susac syndrome was antigen driven. Beyond this particular receptor, the publication reports: The CD4+ T cell repertoire of patients with Susac syndrome showed no detectable clonal expansion. The number of individuals in the TCR sequencing and HLA analysis was recognized as being relatively small.

RNA was extracted using the RNeasy kit, and about 0.5 to 1 ug of the RNA was reverse transcribed with random hexamers. TCR beta CDR3 regions were amplified with the immunoSEQ multiplex PCR assay covering 54 Vbeta and 13 Jbeta segments. Bias from PCR amplification was corrected by using a synthetic template baseline for primer optimization and for computational correction. In the paper's pipeline: Reads were annotated to V, D and J genes according to IMGT and were analyzed with immunoSEQ Analyzer, with only productive sequences retained. Clonality was calculated as one minus the Shannon entropy normalized by log2 of the number of productive unique sequences. For each patient and control, public and private clones were evaluated within the 100 most prevalent clones. A clone was defined as Susac-specific if it was absent from the healthy and MS cohorts, from approximately 980 published viral clones and from other ImmuneACCESS disease sequences. TCRdb itself trimmed the public reads at Q25 with fastp, ran MiXCR and retained productive beta chains. Duplicate CDR3 protein sequences are folded into a single record with the most common DNA and genes. These V and J calls derive from TCRdb rather than the authors' analysis. The sample records some 99,000 distinct CDR3 sequences, 90% to 95% of which are singletons. In total, the top ten clones hold less than 0.4% of the sample.

High-throughput TCR beta sequencing profiled peripheral blood CD8+ and CD4+ T cells from healthy donors, Susac syndrome patients and multiple sclerosis patients. Recently defined diagnostic criteria for definite or probable disease were met by the Susac syndrome patients. Bulk CD8+ and CD4+ T cells were purified by magnetic negative isolation, whereas CD8+ TEMRA cells were enriched by FACS. Blood was collected in EDTA tubes and processed within 24 hours, with PBMCs isolated through density gradient centrifugation. PBMCs intended for TCR sequencing were frozen in liquid nitrogen and were later thawed in a 37 degrees C water bath. A purity of at least 90% was achieved for sorted or isolated CD4+, CD8+ and CD8+ TEMRA cells. V loses 5 bases at its end and J loses 3 bases; junction bases beyond the gene matches: 8. From a lookup of the germline V gene, CDR1 and CDR2 are SGHVS and FNYEAQ. Its CDR3 holds 15 amino acids, cysteine through phenylalanine. Of the read, only the CDR3 DNA is kept; its 45 bases are in frame from base 1.

Note on this clonotype: What this receptor recognizes is not known. Base qualities are not at hand, and no much larger clone is one base apart.

Recombination joined TRBV7-6 with TRBJ1-1, and TRBD1 aligns with 8 junction nucleotides. This receptor was identified in a human donor with Susac syndrome. The material sequenced was CD4+ T cells from PBMCs. DNA sequence: TGTGCCAGCAGCCCCCAACCGACAGGGGACACTGAAGCTTTCTTT. The translation is CASSPQPTGDTEAFF.